Detailed here is one TCR beta chain. Its target is unknown. The data are from a study of cytomegalovirus exposure and HLA in healthy donors. Study results and caveats: Associated with HLA alleles at 0.05 false discovery rate in a later analysis were over 15,000 TCR beta sequences. A few CMV-associated chains were confirmed in vitro to be specific for CMV antigens. For most TCR beta V segments, an earlier analysis put the productive rate at about 90% or about 30% of the time.

The primer mix had 60 Vbeta and 13 Jbeta primers. TCRdb's table, derived via immunoSEQ multiplex PCR, lists solely in-frame clones and lacks some. The sample includes hundreds of thousands of clones, around four fifths of them seen just once. The source material was PBMCs. The receptor's source is a male donor in good health and CMV-seronegative.

The CDR3 loop is CASSSVNRERQETQYF. The CDR3 nucleotides read TGTGCCAGCAGCTCAGTCAACAGGGAGCGGCAAGAGACCCAGTACTTC. The chain joins TRBV7-9 to TRBJ2-5, with D perhaps TRBD1 (6 bases). CDR3 size: 16 residues. Germline assignment: CDR1 SEHNR and CDR2 FQNEAQ (reference sequence). Trimming left V 4 bases short and J 2 bases short, with 17 bases between. The variable domain in full, with the rest retrieved from reference TRBV7-9 and TRBJ2-5, is DTGVSQNPRHKITKRGQNVTFRCDPISEHNRLYWYRQTLGQGPEFLTYFQNEAQLEKSRLLSDRFSAERPKGSFSTLEIQRTEQGDSAMYLCASSSVNRERQETQYFGPGTRLLVL.